The TCR beta chain under discussion was sequenced for a study of T cells in localized non-small cell lung cancer. V lost 5 bases, J lost 11 bases, and 12 bases lay in between. Germline loops: CDR1 DFQATT, CDR2 SNEGSKA (reference sequence). This CDR3 has 11 amino acids. Clones were read by immunoSEQ multiplex PCR, and TCRdb kept only the in-frame ones, dropping some. The sample consists of approximately 140,000 clones, about 89% of them appearing once. With regard to this clone: What it binds is unknown.

Findings and limits, study-wide: Researchers found a median roughly 50 of the top 100 tumor clones in adjacent lung. Heterogeneity remains possible, as sequencing covered one tumor region only.

This material consisted of peripheral blood, taken before any cancer treatment. The origin of this receptor is a female donor aged 60 or older with stage I lung adenocarcinoma. The rearrangement uses TRBV20-1 and TRBJ2-2; no clear D gene. The CDR3 region is CSALHGRELFF. The CDR3, as DNA: TGCAGTGCTCTCCATGGGCGAGAGCTGTTTTTT.